These T cell receptor beta chains were read from a single sample in a study of human T cells and chemical hapten exposure. TCRdb re-called the RACE reads through MiXCR, storing one row per CDR3 protein. There are around 380,000 distinct CDR3 sequences in the sample; roughly 6% occur only once, and about 8.7% lies in the top ten. Material: whole blood, obtained in connection with sensitization to the hapten diphenylcyclopropenone (DPC). Every receptor here comes from a woman between 18 and 29 years old with alopecia areata. Some clones in this sample may be carry-over from other donors' samples. CDR3s include the opening cysteine and the closing phenylalanine or tryptophan. The D gene is left open where the match is weak. Where a row states a size, it is once, few, many or the class of an expanded clone; other rows omit it.

TRBV6-2/TRBV6-3,TRBJ2-1,-,many,TGTGCCAGCAGTTACTCACGGGGGTATGAGCAGTTCTTC,CASSYSRGYEQFF
TRBV25-1,TRBJ1-6,-,few,TGTGCCAGCACCGAGGGGAGGGATTCACCCCTCCACTTT,CASTEGRDSPLHF
TRBV7-2,TRBJ2-6,-,many,TGTGCCAGCAGCTTCCCCCAACAGGGTCAATTGTCTGGGGCCAACGTCCTGACTTTC,CASSFPQQGQLSGANVLTF
TRBV2,TRBJ2-5,-,-,TGTGCCAGCAGCCCCCAGGGTTTAGAGACCCAGTACTTC,CASSPQGLETQYF
TRBV7-2,TRBJ1-1,TRBD1,-,TGTGCCAGCAGCATACTAGGACAGGGGTTCACTGAAGCTTTCTTT,CASSILGQGFTEAFF
TRBV4-1,TRBJ2-3,TRBD2,-,TGCGCCAGCAGCCAGGAAAGGACTAGCGGAGGTACAGATACGCAGTATTTT,CASSQERTSGGTDTQYF
TRBV28,TRBJ2-5,-,many,-,CASSTLFGPGTLKETQYF
TRBV4-3,TRBJ2-1,-,many,TGCGCCAGCAGCCAAGATTGGCCAGGGGATCACGATGAGCAGTTCTTC,CASSQDWPGDHDEQFF
TRBV27,TRBJ1-1,-,-,TGTGCCAGCAGTTTACTCTTTGACGGAGGCACTGAAGCTTTCTTT,CASSLLFDGGTEAFF
TRBV5-8,TRBJ2-1,TRBD1,few,TGTGCCAGAAACCGGGACAGTTACAATGAGCAGTTCTTC,CARNRDSYNEQFF
TRBV4-3,TRBJ2-1,TRBD2,many,TGCGCCAGCAGCCTCTCCAACCCCGGGACTAGCTACAATGAGCAGTTCTTC,CASSLSNPGTSYNEQFF
TRBV2,TRBJ2-7,-,-,TGTGCCAGCAGTGAGTCGCCCTATGCTGAGCAGTACTTC,CASSESPYAEQYF
TRBV2,TRBJ1-5,TRBD1,many,TGTGCCAGCTCGGACAGGGGGGGGAATCAGCCCCAGCATTTT,CASSDRGGNQPQHF
TRBV7-2,TRBJ2-3,TRBD2,few,TGTGCCAGCAGCCTTAGCGGGGGGAGAGCAGATACGCAGTATTTT,CASSLSGGRADTQYF
TRBV12-3/TRBV12-4,TRBJ1-1,TRBD1,many,TGTGCCAGCAGTCCCGGACAGGGGGCGGCTTTCTTT,CASSPGQGAAFF
TRBV6-5,TRBJ2-1,TRBD2,few,TGTGCCAGCAGGAGCGGGGGACCCTACAATGAGCAGTTCTTC,CASRSGGPYNEQFF
TRBV28,TRBJ1-6,-,few,TGTGCCAGCAGTTTATCTCGGGCATCACCCCTCCACTTT,CASSLSRASPLHF
TRBV7-2,TRBJ2-1,-,-,TGTGCCAGCAGCTTATCCTCTCACCACAATGAGCAGTTCTTC,CASSLSSHHNEQFF
TRBV5-1,TRBJ2-2,-,-,TGCGCCAGCAGTCTCCTTTCAGGGGACGCCGGGGAGCTGTTTTTT,CASSLLSGDAGELFF
TRBV12-3/TRBV12-4,TRBJ2-3,-,few,TGTGCCAGCAGTTTAGATGGTGGGGGGGGCACTAGCACAGATACGCAGTATTTT,CASSLDGGGGTSTDTQYF
TRBV6-5,TRBJ2-3,-,many,TGTGCCAGCACCACAGATACGCAGTATTTT,CASTTDTQYF
TRBV12-3/TRBV12-4,TRBJ2-2,-,few,TGTGCCAGCAGGACCGGGGCCGCGAACACCGGGGAGCTGTTTTTT,CASRTGAANTGELFF
TRBV6-5,TRBJ1-3,-,few,TGTGCCAGCAGTAGACGGAGGGGGGGCCTAAGTTTTAACACCATATATTTT,CASSRRRGGLSFNTIYF
TRBV10-3,TRBJ2-2,-,-,TGTGCCATCACCCCCGACATGGAACCCGGGGAGCTGTTTTTT,CAITPDMEPGELFF
TRBV20-1,TRBJ1-5,TRBD1,-,TGCAGTGCTTATCAGGGGGCAGGCAATCAGCCCCAGCATTTT,CSAYQGAGNQPQHF
TRBV5-1,TRBJ1-4,-,many,TGCGCCAGCAGCTTGGGCCCCAGGGTGGCTAATGAAAAACTGTTTTTT,CASSLGPRVANEKLFF
TRBV6-1,TRBJ1-1,-,-,TGTGCCAGCAGTGAAGGTTCCCAGCGCAGGAACACTGAAGCTTTCTTT,CASSEGSQRRNTEAFF
TRBV10-3,TRBJ1-1,-,few,TGTGCCACCCAAATCCGGACGGAGAACACTGAAGCTTTCTTT,CATQIRTENTEAFF
TRBV28,TRBJ2-7,-,many,TGTGCCAGCAGCCCTACACTCCACTACGAGCAGTACTTC,CASSPTLHYEQYF
TRBV5-1,TRBJ2-3,TRBD2,few,TGCGCCAGCAGCACAGCGACGGGACTAGCGGTCGACGGTACGCAGTATTTT,CASSTATGLAVDGTQYF
TRBV5-1,TRBJ2-3,TRBD1,many,TGCGCCAGCAGCTTGGGGCGGACAGGGGCCACAGATACGCAGTATTTT,CASSLGRTGATDTQYF
TRBV12-5,TRBJ2-2,TRBD1,few,TGTGCTAGTGGTCCCGGACAGGGGGACACCGGGGAGCTGTTTTTT,CASGPGQGDTGELFF
TRBV12-3/TRBV12-4,TRBJ2-1,-,many,TGTGCCAGCAGTTTTGAGGGGGTCGGGAATGAGCAGTTCTTC,CASSFEGVGNEQFF
TRBV4-3,TRBJ1-5,TRBD1,-,TGCGCCAGCAGCCAAAGGCAGGGGGATCAGCCCCAGCATTTT,CASSQRQGDQPQHF
TRBV29-1,TRBJ2-7,TRBD1,many,TGCAGCGTGAGACTTGGACAGGGGATCGAGCAGTACTTC,CSVRLGQGIEQYF
TRBV12-3/TRBV12-4,TRBJ1-2,-,few,TGTGCCAGCGGCTGGGACAACAGTGGCTACACCTTC,CASGWDNSGYTF
TRBV29-1,TRBJ1-5,-,-,TGCAGCGTTCAAGGACAGATTAATCAGCCCCAGCATTTT,CSVQGQINQPQHF
TRBV7-2,TRBJ2-3,-,many,TGTGCCAGCAGCTACAACCCCGGTCGGCAGTATTTT,CASSYNPGRQYF